Presented here are 5 T cell receptor beta chains from one specimen sequenced in a study of cytomegalovirus exposure and HLA in healthy donors. Amplification used 60 Vbeta primers and 13 Jbeta primers. Profiling relied on immunoSEQ multiplex PCR, and the TCRdb table lists in-frame clones only, not all of them. The table records 76,000 or so clones, under 85% of them present only once. Input material: PBMCs. The receptors were sampled from a woman aged 40 to 50 in good health and CMV-seropositive.

The chain recombines TRBV6-1 with TRBJ1-1; D might be TRBD1 (6 bases). The germline gives CDR1 MNHNS, CDR2 SASEGT. V lost 2 bases and J 8 bases, leaving 12 bases between the germline ends. The CDR3 sequence is 13 residues long. The CDR3 here is CASSETTGIEAFF. DNA for the CDR3: TGTGCCAGCAGTGAAACAACAGGGATCGAAGCTTTCTTT.

With respect to this clone: Other nucleotide sequences from this sample produce the same CDR3. The chain carries TRBV30 and TRBJ2-7; D is possibly TRBD2 (7 bases). The CDR3 spans 13 residues. The germline V gene has CDR1 GTSNPN and CDR2 SVGIG (reference sequence). With 5 bases removed from V and 7 bases from J, the gap between germline ends came to 18 bases. CDR3 nucleotides: TGTGCCTGGTGTGGCGGGGGCTCAGGTGAGCAGTACTTC. This gives the protein CAWCGGGSGEQYF.

The rearrangement uses TRBV5-6 and TRBJ2-3, with 9 bases matching TRBD2. This CDR3 has 17 residues. V dropped 0 bases and J dropped 1; count of bases not matched to a gene: 6. Per the germline V gene, CDR1 is SGHDT and CDR2 is YYEEEE. CDR3 in DNA: TGTGCCAGCAGCTTGGGGGGTGGCGGGGGGGGCACAGATACGCAGTATTTT. Its translation is CASSLGGGGGGTDTQYF.

The chain has TRBV5-6 and TRBJ2-7, with 11 bases matching TRBD2. Germline trimming cut 2 bases from V and 3 bases from J; bases unmatched to any gene: 10. The CDR3 covers 17 residues. CDR1 is SGHDT, CDR2 YYEEEE, per germline. CDR3 nucleotides: TGTGCCAGCAGCTTACTATGGACTAGCGGGCATCACTACGAGCAGTACTTC. Its protein is CASSLLWTSGHHYEQYF. The full variable domain, in which reference TRBV5-6 and TRBJ2-7 provide the parts outside the CDR3, is DAGVTQSPTHLIKTRGQQVTLRCSPKSGHDTVSWYQQALGQGPQFIFQYYEEEERQRGNFPDRFSGHQFPNYSSELNVNALLLGDSALYLCASSLLWTSGHHYEQYFGPGTRLTVT.

This sequence joins TRBV7-9 and TRBJ1-2; D remains unclear. In germline, CDR1 is SEHNR, CDR2 FQNEAQ (reference sequence). Trimming removed 5 bases from V and 4 bases from J, with 14 bases in between. This CDR3 has 14 residues. CDR3 sequence reads: CASSPDSARYGYTF. The CDR3 region has the DNA TGTGCCAGCAGCCCGGACTCAGCGCGCTATGGCTACACCTTC.